This is a list of T cell receptor beta chains from one sample in a study of cytomegalovirus exposure and HLA in healthy donors. TCRdb keeps only in-frame clones here, not all; method: immunoSEQ multiplex PCR. The sample includes about 190,000 clones, 84% of them seen just once. The source material was PBMCs. The receptor set was obtained from a boy aged 5-17 years in good health and CMV-seronegative. Both conserved end residues are trimmed from each CDR3. The listing skips clone size in some rows; elsewhere it reads once, few, many or a size class.

J,length,size,V,CDR3
TRBJ2-7,11,-,TRBV29-1,SVERQGPYEQY
TRBJ1-1,15,-,TRBV4-1,ASSQARVGILNTEAF
TRBJ1-3,15,-,TRBV5-1,ASSLMPSLDSGNTIY
TRBJ1-1,11,-,TRBV6-5,ASRHLGSTEAF
TRBJ2-1,13,-,TRBV11-2,ASSIGLAGEFRLF
TRBJ2-7,16,-,TRBV4-1,ASSQDQEGPPFPYEQY
TRBJ2-3,16,-,TRBV27,ASSPTIQTGYSTDTQY
TRBJ2-4,15,few,TRBV7-2,ASSLAPGQKAKNIQY
TRBJ2-2,13,-,TRBV5-4,ASSLNVGGTGELF
TRBJ1-3,15,-,TRBV7-2,ASSIVAEGGIGNTIY
TRBJ2-7,14,-,TRBV7-9,ASSLGSASGTYEQY
TRBJ1-2,13,few,TRBV11-2,ASSITGGFLYGYT
TRBJ2-7,10,-,TRBV27,ASKGHPYEQY
TRBJ2-3,12,-,TRBV9,ASSVDPGLDTQY